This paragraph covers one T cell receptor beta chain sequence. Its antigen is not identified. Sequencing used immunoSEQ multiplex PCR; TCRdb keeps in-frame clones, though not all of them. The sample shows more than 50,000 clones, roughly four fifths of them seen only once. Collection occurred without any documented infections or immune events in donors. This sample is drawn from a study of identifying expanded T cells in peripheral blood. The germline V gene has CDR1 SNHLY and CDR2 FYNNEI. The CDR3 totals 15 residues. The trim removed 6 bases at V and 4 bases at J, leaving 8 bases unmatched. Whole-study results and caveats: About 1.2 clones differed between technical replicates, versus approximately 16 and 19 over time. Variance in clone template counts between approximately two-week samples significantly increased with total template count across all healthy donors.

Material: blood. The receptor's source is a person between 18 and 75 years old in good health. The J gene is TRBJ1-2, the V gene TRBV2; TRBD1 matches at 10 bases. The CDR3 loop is CASSSRDRGSYGYTF. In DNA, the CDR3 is TGTGCCAGCAGCAGCCGGGACAGGGGATCCTATGGCTACACCTTC.